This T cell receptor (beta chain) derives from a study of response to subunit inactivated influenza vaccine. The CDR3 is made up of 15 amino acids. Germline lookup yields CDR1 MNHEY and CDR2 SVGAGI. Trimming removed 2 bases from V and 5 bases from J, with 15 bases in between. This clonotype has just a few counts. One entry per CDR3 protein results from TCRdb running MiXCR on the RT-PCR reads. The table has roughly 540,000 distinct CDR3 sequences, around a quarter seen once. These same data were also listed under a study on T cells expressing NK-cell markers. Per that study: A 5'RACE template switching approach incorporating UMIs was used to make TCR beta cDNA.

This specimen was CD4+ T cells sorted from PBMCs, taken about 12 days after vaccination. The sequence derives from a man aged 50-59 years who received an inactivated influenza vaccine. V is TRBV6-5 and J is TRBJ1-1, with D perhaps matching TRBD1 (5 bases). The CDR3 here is CASSYAGMRVTEAFF. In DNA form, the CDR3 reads TGTGCCAGCAGTTACGCAGGGATGAGGGTTACTGAAGCTTTCTTT.